This T cell receptor (beta chain) was observed in a study of CD8 T cells in ankylosing spondylitis. Study-wide results and caveats: Disease-linked clones bore a CD8+ phenotype and were relatively rare in peripheral blood. In synovial fluid and blood from reactive arthritis, some motif variants were previously reported. What seemed typical of ankylosing spondylitis blood was a TCR beta motif built from several highly homologous variants.

MiXCR was run by TCRdb on the 5' RACE reads, yielding one entry per CDR3 protein. The table includes around 280,000 distinct CDR3 sequences, around 19% detected once. The ends were cut back, 0 bases at V and 6 bases at J, with 14 bases in the middle. This CDR3 region has 16 residues. Germline V lookup: CDR1 LGHDT, CDR2 YNNKEL (reference sequence). With regard to this clonotype: The antigen remains unidentified.

The sequence derives from a male donor with ankylosing spondylitis or in good health (not recorded which). The V and J genes are TRBV3-1 and TRBJ2-2; D call uncertain. Specimen: blood, either unsorted or a sorted T cell fraction (not recorded which). Here the CDR3 reads CASSQDKVAYPGELFF. CDR3 DNA sequence: TGTGCCAGCAGCCAAGATAAAGTTGCCTACCCCGGGGAGCTGTTTTTT.